This T cell receptor beta chain appears in the sequencing data of a study of control samples from healthy donors and cancer patients. From germline, CDR1 is LNHDA and CDR2 SQIVND (reference sequence). The V gene end was trimmed by 6 bases and the J gene end by 0 bases; junction bases not matched to a gene: 5. The CDR3 length is 15 residues. Sequenced by immunoSEQ multiplex PCR; TCRdb stores in-frame clones only, minus some. The repertoire consists of over 100,000 clones, with about 91% occurring once and the leading ten covering 2.5%. The sequenced sample consisted of blood. This chain joins TRBV19 and TRBJ1-5; 7 bases fit TRBD1. This sequence was found in a woman aged 18 to 35 in good health. The CDR3 loop reads CASREQGYSNQPQHF. In nucleotides, the CDR3 is TGTGCCAGTAGAGAACAGGGGTATAGCAATCAGCCCCAGCATTTT.